This T cell receptor beta chain originates from a study of blood T cell repertoires in COVID-19. Whole-study context: Whether acute or convalescent, the COVID-19 samples came from the United States, Italy and Spain. PBMCs, B-cell-depleted T cells, or T cells were the source of the cDNA or gDNA that made up the material.

The CDR3 is 16 residues long. Germline V lookup: CDR1 MNHEY, CDR2 SMNVEV (reference sequence). Between the trimmed V and J ends, which lost 1 base and 0 bases, there was a span of 12 bases. In the authors' methods: From reference gene primer amplification, estimates of nucleated cell counts were derived. Measured with immunoSEQ multiplex PCR; TCRdb has only the in-frame clones, and not every one. The D gene and trimming were derived from the DNA, and the V and J assignments and clone size from that table. Among 150,000 to 200,000 clones listed, around 90% were seen once. What was sequenced was peripheral blood. This sequence originates from a man in his forties with active or convalescent COVID-19. V usage is TRBV27 and J usage is TRBJ1-1; D is perhaps TRBD1 (6 bases). CDR3 region: CASSLYQGSMNTEAFF. In DNA form, the CDR3 reads TGTGCCAGCAGTTTATATCAGGGGTCGATGAACACTGAAGCTTTCTTT.